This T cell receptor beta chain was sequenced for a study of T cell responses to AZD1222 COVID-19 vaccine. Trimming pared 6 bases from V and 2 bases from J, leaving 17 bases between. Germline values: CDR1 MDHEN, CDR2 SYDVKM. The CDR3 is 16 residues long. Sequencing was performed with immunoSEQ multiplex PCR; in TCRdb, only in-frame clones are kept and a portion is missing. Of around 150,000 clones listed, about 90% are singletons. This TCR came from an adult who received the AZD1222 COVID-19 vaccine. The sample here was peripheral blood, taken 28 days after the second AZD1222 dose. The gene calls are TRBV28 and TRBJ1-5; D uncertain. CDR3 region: CASRVAGGWGNQPQHF. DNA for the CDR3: TGTGCCAGCAGGGTGGCTGGAGGGTGGGGCAATCAGCCCCAGCATTTT. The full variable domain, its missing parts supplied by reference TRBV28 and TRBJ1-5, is DVKVTQSSRYLVKRTGEKVFLECVQDMDHENMFWYRQDPGLGLRLIYFSYDVKMKEKGDIPEGYSVSREKKERFSLILESASTNQTSMYLCASRVAGGWGNQPQHFGDGTRLSIL.